This T cell receptor (beta chain) was sequenced in a study of OX40 agonist ivuxolimab in advanced cancers. J was trimmed by 11 bases and V by 2 bases; bases with no gene match: 6. The CDR3 sequence is 12 residues long. The V gene's germline CDR1 is GTSNPN and CDR2 SVGIG (reference sequence). Only in-frame clones appear in the TCRdb table, and some are missing; sequencing was by immunoSEQ multiplex PCR. This sample has about 120,000 clones, with around 91% found just once. The V call is TRBV30, the J call TRBJ1-1; TRBD1 matches at 9 bases. The sequenced sample was CD4+ or CD8+ T cells sorted from blood, obtained in a trial of the OX40 agonist ivuxolimab. This clonotype was sampled from an adult with an advanced solid tumor such as melanoma, head and neck, liver or kidney cancer. CDR3 in DNA: TGTGCCTGGAGTCCCGGGACAGGGATCGCTTTCTTT. Protein product: CAWSPGTGIAFF. The variable domain in full, completed from reference TRBV30 and TRBJ1-1, reads SQTIHQWPATLVQPVGSPLSLECTVEGTSNPNLYWYRQAAGRGLQLLFYSVGIGQISSEVPQNLSASRPQDRQFILSSKKLLLSDSGFYLCAWSPGTGIAFFGQGTRLTVV.